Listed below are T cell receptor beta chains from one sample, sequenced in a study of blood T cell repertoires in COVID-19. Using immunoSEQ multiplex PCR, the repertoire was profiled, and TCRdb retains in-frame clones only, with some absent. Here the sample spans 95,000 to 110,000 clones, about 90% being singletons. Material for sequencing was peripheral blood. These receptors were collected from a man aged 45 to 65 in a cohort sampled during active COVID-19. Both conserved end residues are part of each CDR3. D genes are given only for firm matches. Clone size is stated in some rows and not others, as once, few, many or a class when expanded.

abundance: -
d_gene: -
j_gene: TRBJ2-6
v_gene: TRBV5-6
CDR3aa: CASSPGGSGANVLTF
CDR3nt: TGTGCCAGCAGCCCCGGCGGCTCTGGGGCCAACGTCCTGACTTTC

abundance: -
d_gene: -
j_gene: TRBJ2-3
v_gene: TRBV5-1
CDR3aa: CASRPQGFVSDTQYF
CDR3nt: TGCGCCAGCAGGCCACAGGGATTTGTATCGGATACGCAGTATTTT

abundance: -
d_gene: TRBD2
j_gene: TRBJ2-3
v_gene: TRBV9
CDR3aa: CASSAPGLGVSDTQYF
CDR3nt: TGTGCCAGCAGCGCCCCGGGACTAGGTGTTTCAGATACGCAGTATTTT

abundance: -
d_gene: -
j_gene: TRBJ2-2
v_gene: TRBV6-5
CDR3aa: CASSYSRVGELFF
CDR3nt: TGTGCCAGCAGTTACTCGAGGGTCGGGGAGCTGTTTTTT

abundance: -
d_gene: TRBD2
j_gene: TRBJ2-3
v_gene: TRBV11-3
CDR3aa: CASSLRGRGGTDTQYF
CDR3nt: TGTGCCAGCAGCTTAAGGGGACGGGGGGGCACAGATACGCAGTATTTT

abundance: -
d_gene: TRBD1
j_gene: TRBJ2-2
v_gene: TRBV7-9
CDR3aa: CASRTDRGWTGELFF
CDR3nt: TGTGCCAGCAGAACGGACAGGGGATGGACCGGGGAGCTGTTTTTT

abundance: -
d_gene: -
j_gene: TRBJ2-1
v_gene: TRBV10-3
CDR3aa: CAMARSGVDNEQFF
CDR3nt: TGTGCCATGGCGAGGTCCGGAGTTGACAATGAGCAGTTCTTC

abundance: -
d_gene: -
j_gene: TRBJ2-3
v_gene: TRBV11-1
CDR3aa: CASSHRQSTDTQYF
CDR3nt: TGTGCCAGCAGCCACAGACAGAGCACAGATACGCAGTATTTT

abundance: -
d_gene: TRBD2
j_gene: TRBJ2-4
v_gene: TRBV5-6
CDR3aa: CASSLRTSGFKNIQYF
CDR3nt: TGTGCCAGCAGCTTAAGGACTAGCGGCTTCAAAAACATTCAGTACTTC

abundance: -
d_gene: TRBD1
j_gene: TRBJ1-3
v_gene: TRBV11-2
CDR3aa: CASSFDRASGNTIYF
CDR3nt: TGTGCCAGCAGCTTTGACAGGGCGTCTGGAAACACCATATATTTT

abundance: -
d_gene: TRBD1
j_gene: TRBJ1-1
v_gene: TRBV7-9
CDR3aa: CASSPGQGLNTEAFF
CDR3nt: TGTGCCAGCAGCCCGGGACAGGGGTTGAACACTGAAGCTTTCTTT

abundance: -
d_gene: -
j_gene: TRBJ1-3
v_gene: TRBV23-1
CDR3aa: CASRPLPGEIGNTIYF
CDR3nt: TGCGCCAGCAGACCTCTACCCGGGGAGATAGGAAACACCATATATTTT

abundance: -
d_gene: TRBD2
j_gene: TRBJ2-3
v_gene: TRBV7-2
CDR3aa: CASSERLAEKDTQYF
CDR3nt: TGTGCCAGCAGCGAAAGACTAGCGGAGAAAGATACGCAGTATTTT

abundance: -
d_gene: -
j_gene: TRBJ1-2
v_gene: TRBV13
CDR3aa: CASSLGRNYGYTF
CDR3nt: TGTGCCAGCAGCTTGGGGCGCAACTATGGCTACACCTTC

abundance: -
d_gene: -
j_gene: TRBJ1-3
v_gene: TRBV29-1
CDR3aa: CSVEMRGNTIYF
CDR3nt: TGCAGCGTTGAAATGCGTGGAAACACCATATATTTT

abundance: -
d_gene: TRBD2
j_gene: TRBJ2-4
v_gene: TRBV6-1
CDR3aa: CASSEAGGGAKNIQYF
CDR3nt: TGTGCCAGCAGTGAAGCTGGGGGGGGAGCCAAAAACATTCAGTACTTC

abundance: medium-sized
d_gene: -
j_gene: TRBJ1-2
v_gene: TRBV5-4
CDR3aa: CASSSFQGNYGYTF
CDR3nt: TGTGCCAGCAGTTCATTTCAGGGCAACTATGGCTACACCTTC

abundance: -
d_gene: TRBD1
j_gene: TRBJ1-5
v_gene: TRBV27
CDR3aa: CASSLTRDRVQPQHF
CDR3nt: TGTGCCAGCAGTCTGACCCGGGACAGGGTTCAGCCCCAGCATTTT

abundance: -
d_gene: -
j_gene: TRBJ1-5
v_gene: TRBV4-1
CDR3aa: CASSQEGGGNQPQHF
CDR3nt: TGCGCCAGCAGCCAAGAGGGAGGGGGCAATCAGCCCCAGCATTTT

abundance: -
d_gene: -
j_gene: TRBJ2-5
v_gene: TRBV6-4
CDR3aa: CASSPPTAGERGETQYF
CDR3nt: TGTGCCAGCAGCCCCCCCACAGCCGGAGAAAGGGGGGAGACCCAGTACTTC

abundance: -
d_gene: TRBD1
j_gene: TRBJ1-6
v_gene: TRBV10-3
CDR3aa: CAISPSPGQDNSPLHF
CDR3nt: TGTGCCATCAGTCCTTCCCCGGGACAGGATAATTCACCCCTCCACTTT

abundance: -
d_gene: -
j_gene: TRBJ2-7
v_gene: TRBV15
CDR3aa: CATSSHPGYEQYF
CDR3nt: TGTGCCACCAGCAGCCACCCGGGTTACGAGCAGTACTTC

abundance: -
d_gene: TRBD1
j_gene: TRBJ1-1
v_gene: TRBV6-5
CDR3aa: CASSRDRGTEAFF
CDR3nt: TGTGCCAGCAGTCGGGACAGGGGTACTGAAGCTTTCTTT

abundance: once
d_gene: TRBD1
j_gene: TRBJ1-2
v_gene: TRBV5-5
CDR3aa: CASSDRPGQNNYGYTF
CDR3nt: TGTGCCAGCAGTGATCGACCGGGACAGAATAACTATGGCTACACCTTC

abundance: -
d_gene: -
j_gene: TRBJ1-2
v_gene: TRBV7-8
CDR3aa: CASTKSRTDGYTF
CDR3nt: TGTGCCAGCACCAAAAGCAGGACAGATGGCTACACCTTC

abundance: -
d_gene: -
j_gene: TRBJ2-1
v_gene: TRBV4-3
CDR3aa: CASSQPNDRMNEQFF
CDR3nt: TGCGCCAGCAGCCAGCCTAACGACAGGATGAATGAGCAGTTCTTC

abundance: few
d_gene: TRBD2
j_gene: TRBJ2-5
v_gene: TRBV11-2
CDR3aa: CASNLGLVNQETQYF
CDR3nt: TGTGCCAGCAACTTGGGACTAGTGAACCAAGAGACCCAGTACTTC

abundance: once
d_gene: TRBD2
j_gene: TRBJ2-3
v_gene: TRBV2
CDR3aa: CASNLGGGVTDTQYF
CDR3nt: TGTGCCAGCAATCTCGGGGGGGGTGTTACAGATACGCAGTATTTT

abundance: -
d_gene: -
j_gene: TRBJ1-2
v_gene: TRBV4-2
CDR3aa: CASSQTGSGYTF
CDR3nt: TGTGCCAGCAGCCAAACAGGGTCGGGCTACACCTTC

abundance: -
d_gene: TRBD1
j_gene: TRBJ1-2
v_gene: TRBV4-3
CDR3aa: CASSHLQGDGYTF
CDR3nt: TGCGCCAGCAGCCACCTTCAGGGGGATGGCTACACCTTC

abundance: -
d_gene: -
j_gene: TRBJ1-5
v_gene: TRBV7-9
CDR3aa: CASSLGASNQPQHF
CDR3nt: TGTGCCAGCAGCTTAGGGGCTAGCAATCAGCCCCAGCATTTT

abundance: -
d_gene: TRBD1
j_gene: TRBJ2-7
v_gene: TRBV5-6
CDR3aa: CASSRVDRVHEQYF
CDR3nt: TGTGCCAGCAGCCGGGTGGACAGGGTCCACGAGCAGTACTTC

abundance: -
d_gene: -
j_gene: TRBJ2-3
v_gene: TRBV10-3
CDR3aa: CAIGDSSGTDTQYF
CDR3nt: TGTGCCATCGGGGACTCGTCCGGCACAGATACGCAGTATTTT

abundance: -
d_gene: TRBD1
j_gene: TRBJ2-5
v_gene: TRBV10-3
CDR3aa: CAISGTGQETQYF
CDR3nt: TGTGCCATCAGTGGGACAGGTCAAGAGACCCAGTACTTC

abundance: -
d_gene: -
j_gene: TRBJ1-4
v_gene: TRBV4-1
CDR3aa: CASSVHRAGEKLFF
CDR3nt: TGCGCCAGCAGCGTCCACAGGGCGGGTGAAAAACTGTTTTTT

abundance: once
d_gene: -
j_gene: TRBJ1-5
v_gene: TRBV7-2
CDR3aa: CASSLVGDSNQPQHF
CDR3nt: TGTGCCAGCAGCTTAGTTGGAGATAGCAATCAGCCCCAGCATTTT

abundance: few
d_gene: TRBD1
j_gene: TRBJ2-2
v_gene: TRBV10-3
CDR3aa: CATGQGSSTGELFF
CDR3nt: TGTGCCACCGGACAGGGGTCAAGCACCGGGGAGCTGTTTTTT

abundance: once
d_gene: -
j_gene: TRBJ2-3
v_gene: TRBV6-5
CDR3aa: CASSRGDTQYF
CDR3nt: TGTGCCAGCAGCCGAGGGGATACGCAGTATTTT

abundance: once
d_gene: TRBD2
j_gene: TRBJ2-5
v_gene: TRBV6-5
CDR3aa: CASHMRGETQYF
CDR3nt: TGTGCCAGCCATATGCGGGGGGAGACCCAGTACTTC

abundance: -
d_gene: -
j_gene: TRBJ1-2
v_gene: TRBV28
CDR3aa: CASSFRGGGGGYTF
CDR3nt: TGTGCCAGCAGTTTCCGAGGAGGGGGGGGAGGCTACACCTTC

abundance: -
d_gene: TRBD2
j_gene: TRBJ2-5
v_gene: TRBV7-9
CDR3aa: CASSFRTSLKETQYF
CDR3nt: TGTGCCAGCAGCTTCCGGACTAGCTTAAAAGAGACCCAGTACTTC

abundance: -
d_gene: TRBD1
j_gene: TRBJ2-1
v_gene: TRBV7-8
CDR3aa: CASSRLRWGTGNYEQFF
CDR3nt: TGTGCCAGCAGCCGACTACGTTGGGGGACAGGGAACTATGAGCAGTTCTTC

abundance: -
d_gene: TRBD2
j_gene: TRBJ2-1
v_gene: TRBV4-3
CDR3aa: CASSQDPLSGGYNEQFF
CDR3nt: TGCGCCAGCAGCCAAGATCCCCTCAGCGGGGGCTACAATGAGCAGTTCTTC

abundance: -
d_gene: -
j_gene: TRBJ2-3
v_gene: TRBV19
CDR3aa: CASSISFQGRSSTDTQYF
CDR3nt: TGTGCCAGTAGTATAAGTTTTCAGGGGAGATCTAGCACAGATACGCAGTATTTT

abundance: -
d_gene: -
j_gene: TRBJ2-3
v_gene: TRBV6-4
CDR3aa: CASSDGGARTDTQYF
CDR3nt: TGTGCCAGCAGTGACGGGGGGGCGCGGACAGATACGCAGTATTTT

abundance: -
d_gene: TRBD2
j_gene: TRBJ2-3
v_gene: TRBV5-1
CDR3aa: CASSYAGGSEDTQYF
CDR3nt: TGCGCCAGCAGCTATGCGGGGGGGTCAGAAGATACGCAGTATTTT

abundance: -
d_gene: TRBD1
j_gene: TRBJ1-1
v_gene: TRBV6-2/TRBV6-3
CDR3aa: CASSYAGTGLGLGDTEAFF
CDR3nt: TGTGCCAGCAGTTACGCCGGGACAGGTCTTGGATTAGGGGACACTGAAGCTTTCTTT

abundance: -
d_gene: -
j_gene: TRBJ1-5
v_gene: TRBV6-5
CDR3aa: CASKTLDSRNQPQHF
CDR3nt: TGTGCCAGCAAAACACTCGACAGCCGAAATCAGCCCCAGCATTTT

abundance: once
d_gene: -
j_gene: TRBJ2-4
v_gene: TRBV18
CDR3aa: CASSRQAKNIQYF
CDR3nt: TGTGCCAGCTCACGACAGGCCAAAAACATTCAGTACTTC

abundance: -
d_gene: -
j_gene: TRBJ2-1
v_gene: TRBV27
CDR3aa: CASTSYNEQFF
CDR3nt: TGTGCCAGCACGTCCTACAATGAGCAGTTCTTC

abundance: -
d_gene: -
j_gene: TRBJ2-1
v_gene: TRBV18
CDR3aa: CASSLEEIPHNEQFF
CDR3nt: TGTGCCAGCTCCCTCGAAGAGATCCCCCACAATGAGCAGTTCTTC